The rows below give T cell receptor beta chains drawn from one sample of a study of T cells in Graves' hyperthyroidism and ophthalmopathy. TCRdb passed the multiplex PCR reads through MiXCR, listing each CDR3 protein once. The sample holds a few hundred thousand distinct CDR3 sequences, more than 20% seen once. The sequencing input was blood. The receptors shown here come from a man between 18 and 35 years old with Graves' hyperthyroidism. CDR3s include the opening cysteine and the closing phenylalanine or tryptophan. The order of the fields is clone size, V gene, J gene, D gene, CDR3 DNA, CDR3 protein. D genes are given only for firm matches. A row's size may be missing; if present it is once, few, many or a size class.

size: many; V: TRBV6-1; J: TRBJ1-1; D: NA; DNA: TGTGCCAGCAGTGAAGTCTATGAAACTGAAGCTTTCTTT; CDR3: CASSEVYETEAFF
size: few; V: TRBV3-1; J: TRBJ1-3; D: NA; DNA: TGTGCCAGCAGCCATCCGGCCTCTGGAAACACCATATATTTT; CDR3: CASSHPASGNTIYF
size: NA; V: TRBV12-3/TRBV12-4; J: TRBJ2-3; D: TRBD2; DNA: TGTGCCAGCAGGAGACTAGCGGGAGGAGCAGATACGCAGTATTTT; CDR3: CASRRLAGGADTQYF
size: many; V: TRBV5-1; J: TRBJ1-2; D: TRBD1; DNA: TGCGCCAGCAGCTTGGATGGTGACAGGGTGAGGGGCTACACCTTC; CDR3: CASSLDGDRVRGYTF
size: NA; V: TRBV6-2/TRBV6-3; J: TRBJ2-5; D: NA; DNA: TGTGCCAGCAGTTACAAGTTGGAGACCCAGTACTTC; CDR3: CASSYKLETQYF
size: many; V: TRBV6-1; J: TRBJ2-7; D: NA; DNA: TGTGCCAGCAGTGACAGTTCCAGCGAGCAGTACTTC; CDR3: CASSDSSSEQYF
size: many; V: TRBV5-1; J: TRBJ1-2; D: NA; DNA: TGCGCCAGCAGCCGGGCCCTATCGAGGGGCTACACCTTC; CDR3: CASSRALSRGYTF
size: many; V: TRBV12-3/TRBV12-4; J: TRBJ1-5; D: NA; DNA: TGTGCCAGCAGGACCGGACAGCTCAATCAGCCCCAGCATTTT; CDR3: CASRTGQLNQPQHF
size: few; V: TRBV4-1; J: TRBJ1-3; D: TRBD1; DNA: TGCGCCAGCAGCCAAGCCCGGGACAGAGGAAACACCATATATTTT; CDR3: CASSQARDRGNTIYF
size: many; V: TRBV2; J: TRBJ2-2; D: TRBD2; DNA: TGTGCCAGCAGTGAATCCGGGGGACTAGCGAACACCGGGGAGCTGTTTTTT; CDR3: CASSESGGLANTGELFF
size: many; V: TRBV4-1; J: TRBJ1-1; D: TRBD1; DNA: TGCGCCAGCAGCAAAACGGGGGACAGGGAAGCTTTCTTT; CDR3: CASSKTGDREAFF
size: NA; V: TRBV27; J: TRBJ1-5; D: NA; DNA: TGTGCCAGCAGGGAAAGGGGCGGTCAGCCCCAGCATTTT; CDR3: CASRERGGQPQHF
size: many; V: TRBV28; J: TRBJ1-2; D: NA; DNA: TGTGCCACCCTGCAAGGGCGCCTTGGTAGTGGGGGCTACACCTTC; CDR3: CATLQGRLGSGGYTF
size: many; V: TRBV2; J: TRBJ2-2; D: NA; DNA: TGTGCCAGCAGTGACCCAGGGGACACCGGGGAGCTGTTTTTT; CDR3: CASSDPGDTGELFF
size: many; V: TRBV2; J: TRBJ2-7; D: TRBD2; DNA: TGTGCCAGCAGTGCCTCGGGGGGGCCGGTCGAGCAGTACTTC; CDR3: CASSASGGPVEQYF
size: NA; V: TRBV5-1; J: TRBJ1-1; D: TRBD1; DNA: TGCGCCAGCAGCTTGGCCGACAGGGTGACTGAAGCTTTCTTT; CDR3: CASSLADRVTEAFF
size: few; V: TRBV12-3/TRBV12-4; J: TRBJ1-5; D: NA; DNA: TGTGCCAGCAGCCCGGGGCCGGCGGATCAGCCCCAGCATTTT; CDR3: CASSPGPADQPQHF
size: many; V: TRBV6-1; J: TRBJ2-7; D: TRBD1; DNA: TGTGCCAGCAGTCCTTGGACAGGGAGCTCTAACGAGCAGTACTTC; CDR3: CASSPWTGSSNEQYF
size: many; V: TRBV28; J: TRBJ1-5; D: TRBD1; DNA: TGTGCCAGCAGTTCCACACTGGACAGGGTCCAGCCCCAGCATTTT; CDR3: CASSSTLDRVQPQHF
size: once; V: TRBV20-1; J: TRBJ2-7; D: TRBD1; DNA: TGCAGTGCTAGCACGGACAGGGGTGGTTACGAGCAGTACTTC; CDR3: CSASTDRGGYEQYF
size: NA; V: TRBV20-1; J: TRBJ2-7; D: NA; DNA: TGCAGTGCTAGTTTAGGACACATCTACGAGCAGTACTTC; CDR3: CSASLGHIYEQYF
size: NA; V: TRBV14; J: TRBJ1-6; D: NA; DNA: TGTGCCAGCAGCCAACTTACCTACAGGGTCAGATATAATTCACCCCTCCACTTT; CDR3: CASSQLTYRVRYNSPLHF
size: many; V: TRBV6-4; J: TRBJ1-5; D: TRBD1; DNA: TGTGCCAGCAGTGACCCGGGACAGGGGGCGCGGGGCAATCAGCCCCAGCATTTT; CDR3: CASSDPGQGARGNQPQHF
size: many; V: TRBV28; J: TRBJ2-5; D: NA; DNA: TGTGCCAGCAGTTCCTGGACAGTATCAGCCGTGGAGACCCAGTACTTC; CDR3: CASSSWTVSAVETQYF
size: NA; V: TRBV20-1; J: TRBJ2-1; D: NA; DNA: TGCAGTGCTATCCCCTGGGACCGCGGAGGGGATGAGCAGTTCTTC; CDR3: CSAIPWDRGGDEQFF
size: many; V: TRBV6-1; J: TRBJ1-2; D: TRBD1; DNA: TGTGCCAGCATCACCAGGGGCCAGGGGGTAACTAACTATGGCTACACCTTC; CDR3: CASITRGQGVTNYGYTF
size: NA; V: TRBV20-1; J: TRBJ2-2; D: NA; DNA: TGCAGTGCTAGTGAGGGGGCGAACACCGGGGAGCTGTTTTTT; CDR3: CSASEGANTGELFF
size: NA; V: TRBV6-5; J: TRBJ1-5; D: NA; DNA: TGTGCCAGCAGTTACGGCCTTCGTCAGCCCCAGCATTTT; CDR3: CASSYGLRQPQHF
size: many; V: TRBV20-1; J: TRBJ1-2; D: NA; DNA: TGCAGTGCTAGATTCCGGTGGTCCTCGAACTATGGCTACACCTTC; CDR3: CSARFRWSSNYGYTF
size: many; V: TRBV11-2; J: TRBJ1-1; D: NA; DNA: TGTGCCAGCAGCTTATGCTTCGGGGAGGTAGAAACTGAAGCTTTCTTT; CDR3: CASSLCFGEVETEAFF
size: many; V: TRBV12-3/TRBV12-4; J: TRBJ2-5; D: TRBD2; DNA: TGTGCCAGCAGTGCGACTAGCGGCCAAGAGACCCAGTACTTC; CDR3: CASSATSGQETQYF
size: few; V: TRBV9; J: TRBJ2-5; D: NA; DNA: TGTGCCAGCAGCCCACACCCCTTGGAGACCCAGTACTTC; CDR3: CASSPHPLETQYF
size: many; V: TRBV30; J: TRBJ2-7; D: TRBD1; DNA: TGTGCCTGGAATACAGGGGTGGACTACGAGCAGTACTTC; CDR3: CAWNTGVDYEQYF
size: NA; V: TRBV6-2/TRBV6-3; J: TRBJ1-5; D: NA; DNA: TGTGCCAGCAGTTACTCGCAGGGGTATAGCAATCAGCCCCAGCATTTT; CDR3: CASSYSQGYSNQPQHF
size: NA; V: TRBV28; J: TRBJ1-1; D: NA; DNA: TGTGCCGCTACCCTGAACACTGAAGCTTTCTTT; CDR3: CAATLNTEAFF
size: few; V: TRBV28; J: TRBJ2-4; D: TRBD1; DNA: TGTGCCAGCAGTTTAGCGGGACAGGGTAACATTCAGTACTTC; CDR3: CASSLAGQGNIQYF
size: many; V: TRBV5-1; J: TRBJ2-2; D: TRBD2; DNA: TGCGCCAGCAGCCCCGTTCACGGGGGGGGGACCGGGGAGCTGTTTTTT; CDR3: CASSPVHGGGTGELFF
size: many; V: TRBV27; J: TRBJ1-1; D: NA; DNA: TGTGCCAGCAGTCCCCAGACAGCTTCCTCTGAAGCTTTCTTT; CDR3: CASSPQTASSEAFF
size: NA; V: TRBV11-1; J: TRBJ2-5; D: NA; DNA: TGTGCCAGCAGCTTATGGCGCCAAGAGACCCAGTACTTC; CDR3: CASSLWRQETQYF
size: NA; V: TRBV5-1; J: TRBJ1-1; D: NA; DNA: TGCGCCAGCATTGGGGAGAACACTGAAGCTTTCTTT; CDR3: CASIGENTEAFF
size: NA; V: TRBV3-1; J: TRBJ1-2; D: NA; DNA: TGTGCCAGCAGCCCCCAGGGGACGGCCTTAGGCTACACCTTC; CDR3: CASSPQGTALGYTF
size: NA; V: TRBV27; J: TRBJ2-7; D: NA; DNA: TGTGCCAGCAGTTTTTTGGGGGCGCAGGCCGAGCAGTACTTC; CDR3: CASSFLGAQAEQYF
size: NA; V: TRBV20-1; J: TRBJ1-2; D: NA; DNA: TGCAGTGCTAGAGTGGAGGGGAGGGGTGGCTACACCTTC; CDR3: CSARVEGRGGYTF
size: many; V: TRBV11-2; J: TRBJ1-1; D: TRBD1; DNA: TGTGCCAGCAGCCTTGGGGGGGACAGAGCTTTCTTT; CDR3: CASSLGGDRAFF
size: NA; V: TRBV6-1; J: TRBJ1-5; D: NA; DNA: TGTGCCAGCAGACCCACAGGGTATGATCAGCCCCAGCATTTT; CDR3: CASRPTGYDQPQHF
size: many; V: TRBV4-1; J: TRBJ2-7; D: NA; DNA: TGCGCCAGCAGCCAAGTAGAACAGGGAAACTACGAGCAGTACTTC; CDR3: CASSQVEQGNYEQYF
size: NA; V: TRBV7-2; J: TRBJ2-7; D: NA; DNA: TGTGCCAGCAGCCCGCGGGCGGGCCCCTACGAGCAGTACTTC; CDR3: CASSPRAGPYEQYF
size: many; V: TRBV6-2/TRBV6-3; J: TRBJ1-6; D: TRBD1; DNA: TGTGCCTGTTACAGGGGTATCGGGAATTCACCCCTCCACTTT; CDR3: CACYRGIGNSPLHF
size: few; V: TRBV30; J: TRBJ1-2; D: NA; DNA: TGTGCCTGGAGTCCTTGGGGGGCCCCTCTCTATGGCTACACCTTC; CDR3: CAWSPWGAPLYGYTF
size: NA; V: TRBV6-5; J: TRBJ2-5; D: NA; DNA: TGTGCCAGCAGTTCCCAGTGGAGAGAAGAGACCCAGTACTTC; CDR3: CASSSQWREETQYF